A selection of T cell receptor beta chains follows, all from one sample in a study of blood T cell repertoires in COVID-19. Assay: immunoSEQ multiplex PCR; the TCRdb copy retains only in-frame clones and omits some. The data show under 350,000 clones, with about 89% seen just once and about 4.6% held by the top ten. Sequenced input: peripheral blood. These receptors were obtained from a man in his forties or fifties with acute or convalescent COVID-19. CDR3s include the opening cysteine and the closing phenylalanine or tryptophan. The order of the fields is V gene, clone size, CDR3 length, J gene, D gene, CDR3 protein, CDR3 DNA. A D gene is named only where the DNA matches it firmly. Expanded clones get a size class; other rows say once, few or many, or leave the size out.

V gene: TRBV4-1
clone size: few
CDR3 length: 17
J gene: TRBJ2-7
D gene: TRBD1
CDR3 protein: CASSQQIPGQGDYEQYF
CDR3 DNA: TGCGCCAGCAGCCAGCAGATTCCGGGACAGGGTGATTACGAGCAGTACTTC

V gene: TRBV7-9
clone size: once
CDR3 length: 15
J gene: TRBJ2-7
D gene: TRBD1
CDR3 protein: CASSLGTGVAYEQYF
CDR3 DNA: TGTGCCAGCAGCTTAGGGACAGGGGTTGCCTACGAGCAGTACTTC

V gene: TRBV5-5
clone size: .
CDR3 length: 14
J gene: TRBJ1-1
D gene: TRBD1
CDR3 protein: CASSLQGAGTEAFF
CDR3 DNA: TGTGCCAGCAGCCTACAGGGGGCCGGCACTGAAGCTTTCTTT

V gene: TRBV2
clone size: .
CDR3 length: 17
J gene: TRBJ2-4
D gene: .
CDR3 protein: CASSGSGNSMGKNIQYF
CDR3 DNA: TGTGCCAGCAGCGGGAGTGGTAATTCTATGGGCAAAAACATTCAGTACTTC

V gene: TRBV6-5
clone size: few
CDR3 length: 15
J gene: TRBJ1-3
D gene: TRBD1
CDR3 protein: CASISGGLGGNTIYF
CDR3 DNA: TGTGCCAGCATCTCAGGGGGTCTCGGTGGAAACACCATATATTTT

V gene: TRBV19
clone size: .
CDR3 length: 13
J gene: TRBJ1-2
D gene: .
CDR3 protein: CASSIETEGGYTF
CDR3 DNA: TGTGCCAGTAGTATAGAAACAGAAGGTGGCTACACCTTC

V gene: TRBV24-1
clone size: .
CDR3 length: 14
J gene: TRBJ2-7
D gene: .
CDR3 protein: CATQPTGSSYEQYF
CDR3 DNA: TGTGCCACTCAACCAACAGGGAGCTCCTACGAGCAGTACTTC

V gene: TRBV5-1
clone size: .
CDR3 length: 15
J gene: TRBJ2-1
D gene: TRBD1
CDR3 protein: CASSLGQDRVNEQFF
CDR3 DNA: TGCGCCAGCAGCTTGGGGCAGGACAGGGTCAATGAGCAGTTCTTC

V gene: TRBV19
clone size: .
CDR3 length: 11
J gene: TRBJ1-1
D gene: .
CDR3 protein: CASLRNTEAFF
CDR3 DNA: TGTGCCAGTCTACGAAACACTGAAGCTTTCTTT

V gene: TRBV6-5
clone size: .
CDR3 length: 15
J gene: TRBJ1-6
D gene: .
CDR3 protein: CASSGGKSGNSPLHF
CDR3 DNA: TGTGCCAGCTCTGGGGGGAAATCGGGGAATTCACCCCTCCACTTT

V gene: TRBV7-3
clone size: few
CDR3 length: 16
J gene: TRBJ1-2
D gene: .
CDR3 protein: CASSQEGDLTPYGYTF
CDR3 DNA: TGTGCCAGCAGCCAGGAGGGTGACCTAACCCCCTATGGCTACACCTTC

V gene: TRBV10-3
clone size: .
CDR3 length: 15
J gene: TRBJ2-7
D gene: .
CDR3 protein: CAISPAGTIGYEQYF
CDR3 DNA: TGTGCCATCAGTCCCGCGGGGACCATAGGGTACGAGCAGTACTTC

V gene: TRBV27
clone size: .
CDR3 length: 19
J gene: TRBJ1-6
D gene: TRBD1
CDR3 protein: CASSITGGAPSSYNSPLHF
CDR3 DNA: TGTGCCAGCAGCATAACAGGGGGGGCTCCGAGCTCCTATAATTCACCCCTCCACTTT

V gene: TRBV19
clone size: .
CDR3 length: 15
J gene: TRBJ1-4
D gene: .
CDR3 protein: CASSYRARGGEKLFF
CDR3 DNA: TGTGCCAGTAGTTACAGGGCCAGGGGTGGTGAAAAACTGTTTTTT

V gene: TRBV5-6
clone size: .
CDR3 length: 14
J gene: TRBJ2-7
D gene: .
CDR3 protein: CASSLGPGRDEQYF
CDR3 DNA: TGTGCCAGCAGCTTGGGACCCGGCCGGGACGAGCAGTACTTC

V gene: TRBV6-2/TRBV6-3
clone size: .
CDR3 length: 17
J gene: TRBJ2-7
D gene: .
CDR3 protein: CASSYSNTGTYQYEQYF
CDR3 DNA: TGTGCCAGCAGTTACTCTAACACCGGGACTTACCAATACGAGCAGTACTTC

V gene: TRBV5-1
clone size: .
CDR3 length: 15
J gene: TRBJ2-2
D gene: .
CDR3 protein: CASSRDTENTGELFF
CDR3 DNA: TGCGCCAGCAGCCGAGACACGGAGAACACCGGGGAGCTGTTTTTT

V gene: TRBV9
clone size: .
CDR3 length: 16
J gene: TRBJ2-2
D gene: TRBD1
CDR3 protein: CASSGGGGWNTGELFF
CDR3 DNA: TGTGCCAGCAGCGGAGGGGGCGGTTGGAACACCGGGGAGCTGTTTTTT

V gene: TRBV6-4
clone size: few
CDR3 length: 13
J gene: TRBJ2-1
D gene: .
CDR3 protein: CASSDSAGTEQFF
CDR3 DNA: TGTGCCAGCAGTGACTCGGCGGGCACTGAGCAGTTCTTC

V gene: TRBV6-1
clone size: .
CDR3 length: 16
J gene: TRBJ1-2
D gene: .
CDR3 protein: CASSDPHRTEVYGYTF
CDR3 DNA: TGTGCCAGCAGTGACCCTCATAGGACAGAAGTCTATGGCTACACCTTC

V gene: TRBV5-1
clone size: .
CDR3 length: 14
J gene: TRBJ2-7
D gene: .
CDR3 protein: CASSFSGTRDEQYF
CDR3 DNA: TGCGCCAGCAGCTTCTCCGGGACAAGAGACGAGCAGTACTTC

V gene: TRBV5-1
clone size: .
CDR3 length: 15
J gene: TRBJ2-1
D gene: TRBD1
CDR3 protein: CASSLTGQGSNEQFF
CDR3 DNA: TGCGCCAGCAGCTTGACCGGACAGGGTAGTAATGAGCAGTTCTTC

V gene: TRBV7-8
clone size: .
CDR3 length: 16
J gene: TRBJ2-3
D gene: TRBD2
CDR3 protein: CASSSIGRGDGDTQYF
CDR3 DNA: TGTGCCAGCAGCTCCATAGGGCGGGGGGATGGAGATACGCAGTATTTT

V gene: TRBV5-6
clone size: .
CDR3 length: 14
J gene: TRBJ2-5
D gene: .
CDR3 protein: CASSFSRGQETQYF
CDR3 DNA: TGTGCCAGCAGCTTCTCCAGGGGTCAAGAGACCCAGTACTTC

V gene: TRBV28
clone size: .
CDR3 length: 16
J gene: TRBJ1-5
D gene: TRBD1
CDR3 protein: CASSSRPGQINQPQHF
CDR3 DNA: TGTGCCAGCAGTTCACGACCGGGACAGATCAATCAGCCCCAGCATTTT

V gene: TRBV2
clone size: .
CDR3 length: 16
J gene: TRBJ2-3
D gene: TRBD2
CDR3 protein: CASSEASGGRGDTQYF
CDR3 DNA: TGTGCCAGCAGTGAAGCTAGCGGGGGACGGGGAGATACGCAGTATTTT

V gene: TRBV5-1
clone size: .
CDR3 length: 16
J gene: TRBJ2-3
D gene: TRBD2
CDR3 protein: CASSFGLAISTDTQYF
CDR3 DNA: TGCGCCAGCAGTTTTGGACTAGCTATTTCCACAGATACGCAGTATTTT

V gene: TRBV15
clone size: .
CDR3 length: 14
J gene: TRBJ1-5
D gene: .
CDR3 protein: CATKNGVWEQPQHF
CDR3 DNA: TGTGCCACCAAAAACGGAGTTTGGGAGCAGCCCCAGCATTTT

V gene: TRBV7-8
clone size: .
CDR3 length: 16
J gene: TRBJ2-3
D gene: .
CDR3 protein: CASSPRTVLNTDTQYF
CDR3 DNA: TGTGCCAGCAGCCCGAGAACGGTCCTCAACACAGATACGCAGTATTTT

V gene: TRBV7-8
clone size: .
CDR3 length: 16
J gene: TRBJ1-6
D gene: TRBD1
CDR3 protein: CASSPDRVTENSPLHF
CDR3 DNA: TGTGCCAGCAGCCCGGACAGGGTAACGGAGAATTCACCCCTCCACTTT

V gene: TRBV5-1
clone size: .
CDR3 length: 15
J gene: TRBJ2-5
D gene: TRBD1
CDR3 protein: CASSLGTGDQETQYF
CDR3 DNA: TGCGCCAGCAGCTTGGGAACAGGGGACCAAGAGACCCAGTACTTC

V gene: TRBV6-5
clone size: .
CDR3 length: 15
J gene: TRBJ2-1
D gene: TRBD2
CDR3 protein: CASTSTGQRGNEQFF
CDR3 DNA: TGTGCCAGCACCTCCACTGGGCAGCGGGGTAATGAGCAGTTCTTC

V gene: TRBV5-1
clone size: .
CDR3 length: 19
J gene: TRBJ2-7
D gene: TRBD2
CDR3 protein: CASTIGTSGSAELLYEQYF
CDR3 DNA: TGCGCCAGCACCATAGGGACTAGCGGGAGCGCAGAGCTTCTGTACGAGCAGTACTTC

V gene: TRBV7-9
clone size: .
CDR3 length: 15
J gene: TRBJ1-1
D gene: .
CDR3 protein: CASSLQGTQNTEAFF
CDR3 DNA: TGTGCCAGCAGCCTACAGGGAACCCAGAACACTGAAGCTTTCTTT

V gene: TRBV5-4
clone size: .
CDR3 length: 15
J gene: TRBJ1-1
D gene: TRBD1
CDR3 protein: CASRLTGGEGTEAFF
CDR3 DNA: TGTGCCAGCAGGCTGACAGGGGGGGAGGGCACTGAAGCTTTCTTT

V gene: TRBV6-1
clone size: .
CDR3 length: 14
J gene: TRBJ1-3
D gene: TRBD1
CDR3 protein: CASSDPQGAYTIYF
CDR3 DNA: TGTGCCAGCAGTGACCCACAGGGGGCCTACACCATATATTTT